The 20 T cell receptor beta chains listed next were all sequenced from one sample in a study of CD8 T cells in ankylosing spondylitis. One entry per CDR3 protein results from TCRdb running MiXCR on the 5' RACE reads. The data hold about 320,000 distinct CDR3 sequences, with around a tenth observed a single time. The sample was blood, either unsorted or a sorted T cell fraction (not recorded which). The receptors shown here come from a female donor with ankylosing spondylitis or in good health (not recorded which).

This clonotype was counted ten times or more. The V call is TRBV5-1, the J call TRBJ2-1, with 7 positions matching TRBD1. Trimming took 8 bases from V and 8 from J; bases not matched to a gene: 13. CDR1 and CDR2 from the germline V gene are SGHRS and YFSETQ. The CDR3 has 14 amino acids. The CDR3 here is CASTRDSPSDEQFF. Written as DNA, the CDR3 is TGCGCCAGTACCCGGGACAGCCCTTCGGATGAGCAGTTCTTC.

This clonotype came up many times. This chain links TRBV10-3 with TRBJ1-2; D remains ambiguous. The V end lost 3 bases, the J end lost 4 bases, and 6 bases lay between the germline ends. The CDR3 has 12 amino acids. Germline V lookup: CDR1 ENHRY, CDR2 SYGVKD. Here the CDR3 DNA reads TGTGCCATCAGTGAATCCTCCTATGGCTACACCTTC. Translation gives CAISESSYGYTF.

J is TRBJ2-2 and V is TRBV5-1, with D possibly being TRBD1 (6 bases). CDR3 length equals 17 residues. CDR1 and CDR2 from the germline V gene are SGHRS and YFSETQ. V lost 5 bases, J lost 1 base, and 18 bases lay in between. CDR3 in DNA: TGCGCCAGCAGAGCAGGGGTGGCTCCAAAGAACACCGGGGAGCTGTTTTTT. Translated: CASRAGVAPKNTGELFF.

This chain links TRBV5-1 with TRBJ2-7; no firm D call. Germline CDR1 is SGHRS and CDR2 is YFSETQ. This CDR3 contains 16 residues. Trimming removed 0 bases at V and 0 bases at J, with 13 bases between. The DNA of the CDR3 is TGCGCCAGCAGCTTGGACGGCACAGACCTCTCCTACGAGCAGTACTTC. Protein sequence: CASSLDGTDLSYEQYF.

This clonotype was observed many times. The chain carries TRBV5-1 and TRBJ2-1; 7 positions match TRBD1. There are 17 residues in the CDR3. The germline gives CDR1 SGHRS, CDR2 YFSETQ. The V segment lost 4 bases and the J segment 1 base; nucleotides outside the gene matches: 11. CDR3 in amino acids: CASSVLPGQRSYNEQFF. The CDR3 DNA reads as TGCGCCAGCAGCGTGTTACCGGGACAGAGGTCCTACAATGAGCAGTTCTTC.

This clonotype was seen a few times. DNA for the CDR3: TGCAGCGTTGTTTTCCCCGAACCTCTAGCGGGAGGGGGTAATGAGCAGTTCTTC. It encodes CSVVFPEPLAGGGNEQFF. The genes are TRBV29-1 and TRBJ2-1; TRBD2 agrees at 12 bases. This CDR3 region has 18 residues. Trimming took 4 bases from V and 7 from J; bases not matched to a gene: 17. Germline CDR1 is SQVTM and CDR2 is ANQGSEA.

This clonotype was counted at least ten times. The chain couples TRBV12-3 or TRBV12-4 to TRBJ1-1, with D unclear. The CDR3 is made up of 12 amino acids. V lost 6 bases to trimming and J lost 7 bases, with 12 bases between them. CDR3 DNA: TGTGCCAGCAGGGGTTCGGGGATTGAAGCTTTCTTT. It translates to CASRGSGIEAFF.

This clonotype was detected many times. V usage is TRBV15 and J usage is TRBJ1-2; no clear D. In germline, CDR1 is LNHNV, CDR2 YYDKDF (reference sequence). The CDR3 runs to 13 residues. The V gene lost 0 bases and the J gene lost 4 bases, with 6 bases spanning the gap. For the CDR3, the DNA is TGTGCCACCAGCAGAGAAGGGCCCTATGGCTACACCTTC. This translates into CATSREGPYGYTF.

This clonotype was counted many times. The chain uses TRBV12-3 or TRBV12-4 and TRBJ2-3; TRBD2 is a possible D gene (5 bases). The CDR3 consists of 14 residues. V lost 3 bases, J lost 4 bases, and 11 bases lay in between. CDR3 sequence: CASSFWERSDTQYF. In DNA form, the CDR3 reads TGTGCCAGCAGTTTCTGGGAGAGGTCAGATACGCAGTATTTT.

This CDR3 is CASSLEVGGRTRDLTYEQYF. The CDR3 DNA reads TGTGCCAGCAGCTTGGAGGTAGGGGGGCGAACCCGGGACCTAACCTACGAGCAGTACTTC. The V and J genes are TRBV5-4 and TRBJ2-7, with D possibly called TRBD1 or TRBD2 (6 bases each). The V gene lost 0 bases and the J gene lost 2 bases, with 27 bases spanning the gap. This CDR3 is built from 20 residues. Germline V gives CDR1 SGHNT, CDR2 YYREEE (reference sequence). Filled out from reference TRBV5-4 and TRBJ2-7, the complete variable domain reads ETGVTQSPTHLIKTRGQQVTLRCSSQSGHNTVSWYQQALGQGPQFIFQYYREEENGRGNFPPRFSGLQFPNYSSELNVNALELDDSALYLCASSLEVGGRTRDLTYEQYFGPGTRLTVT.

This clonotype was counted at least ten times. The rearrangement links TRBV5-1 to TRBJ2-2; 10 nucleotides match TRBD1. CDR1 and CDR2 (germline): SGHRS, YFSETQ. The CDR3 length is 15 residues. V trimming: 2 bases; J trimming: 7 bases; junction bases outside the gene matches: 5. The CDR3 loop reads CASSFGTGDVGELFF. DNA of the CDR3: TGCGCCAGCAGCTTCGGGACAGGGGATGTCGGGGAGCTGTTTTTT.

This clonotype was detected ten times or more. This sequence joins TRBV20-1 and TRBJ2-1; perhaps TRBD1 as D (6 bases). This CDR3 contains 12 residues. V dropped 3 bases and J dropped 8 bases, with 11 bases sitting between them. Germline lookup yields CDR1 DFQATT and CDR2 SNEGSKA (reference sequence). CDR3 in DNA: TGCAGTGCTAGTGACAGGATCCATGAGCAGTTCTTC. Translation gives CSASDRIHEQFF.

This clonotype showed up many times. V gene TRBV27 combines with J gene TRBJ2-3; 8 bases map to TRBD1. Germline values: CDR1 MNHEY, CDR2 SMNVEV (reference sequence). V shed 4 bases and J 6 bases; nucleotides not matched to a gene: 12. This CDR3 is 16 amino acids long. The CDR3 DNA reads TGTGCCAGCAGTTCTTGGACAGGGTTAGGGATCGATACGCAGTATTTT. It encodes CASSSWTGLGIDTQYF.

This clonotype was picked up many times. The chain carries TRBV29-1 and TRBJ1-5, with 7 bases matching TRBD1. The CDR3 runs to 12 residues. Trimming removed 6 bases from V and 4 bases from J; junction bases left unmatched: 3. CDR1 SQVTM and CDR2 ANQGSEA come from the germline V gene. The CDR3 loop is CSVGGWNQPQHF. For the CDR3, the DNA is TGCAGCGTAGGGGGCTGGAATCAGCCCCAGCATTTT.

The V gene is TRBV6-2 or TRBV6-3, the J gene TRBJ2-7, with 12 bases identical to TRBD1. This CDR3 comprises 15 residues. Germline trimming cut 6 bases from V and 7 bases from J; bases unmatched to any gene: 10. Germline V gene sequence: CDR1 MNHEY, CDR2 SVGEGT. CDR3 DNA sequence: TGTGCCAGCAGACTCGACGGGACAGGGGGCGAGGAGCAGTACTTC. Translating it yields CASRLDGTGGEEQYF.

This clonotype was picked up many times. The rearrangement joins TRBV29-1 to TRBJ2-2; 10 positions agree with TRBD1. The CDR3 spans 14 residues. Germline CDR1 is SQVTM and CDR2 is ANQGSEA. The V and J ends lost 5 bases and 1 base, in that order; junction bases with no gene match: 1. The CDR3 coding sequence is TGCAGCGTTCGGACAGGGGGGAACACCGGGGAGCTGTTTTTT. Translated: CSVRTGGNTGELFF.

This clonotype was seen ten or more times. In DNA form, the CDR3 reads TGCAGTGCCGCTCTTATGGGGCGATCCACCGGGGAGCTGTTTTTT. This gives the protein CSAALMGRSTGELFF. The chain has TRBV20-1 and TRBJ2-2; tentatively, D is TRBD1 (5 bases). CDR3 length: 15 amino acids. Germline-derived CDR1 and CDR2 are DFQATT and SNEGSKA (reference sequence). Trimming cost V 6 bases and J 4 bases, with 18 bases left between them.

There are many counts of this clonotype. V usage is TRBV7-2 and J usage is TRBJ2-3; tentative D call: TRBD1 (7 bases). There are 17 residues in the CDR3. Germline CDR1 reads SGHTA; CDR2 reads FQGNSA. V gave up 4 bases and J gave up 4 bases, with 21 bases separating them. The CDR3, as DNA: TGTGCCAGCAGCTCTAACAGGGGCGGGACCGGTCCAGATACGCAGTATTTT. Its translation: CASSSNRGGTGPDTQYF.

This clonotype was seen ten or more times. The chain joins TRBV2 to TRBJ2-7; 8 bases are shared with TRBD1. Trimming removed 2 bases from V and 6 bases from J; junction bases left unmatched: 3. Germline CDR1 is SNHLY and CDR2 is FYNNEI. The CDR3 extends over 13 amino acids. The CDR3, as DNA: TGTGCCAGCAGTGAACAGGGGGCGGGCGAGCAGTACTTC. Translated, it gives CASSEQGAGEQYF.

On this clonotype itself: The junction departs from germline at one end; a sequencing error may be responsible. The V call is TRBV24-1, the J call TRBJ2-1; unclear D gene. From germline, CDR1 is KGHDR and CDR2 SFDVKD. The CDR3 runs to 13 residues. This CDR3 reads CAISRVSVNEQFF. CDR3 DNA: TGTGCCATCAGTAGGGTCTCGGTCAATGAGCAGTTCTTC.